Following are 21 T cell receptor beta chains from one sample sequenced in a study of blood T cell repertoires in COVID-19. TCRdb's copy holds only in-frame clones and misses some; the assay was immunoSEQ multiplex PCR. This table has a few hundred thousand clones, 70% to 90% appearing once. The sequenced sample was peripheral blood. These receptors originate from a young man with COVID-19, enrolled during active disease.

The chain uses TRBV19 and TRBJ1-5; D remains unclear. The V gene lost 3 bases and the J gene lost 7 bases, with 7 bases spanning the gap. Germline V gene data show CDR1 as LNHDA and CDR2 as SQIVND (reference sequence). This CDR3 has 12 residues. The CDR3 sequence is CASSIGLQPQHF. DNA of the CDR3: TGTGCCAGTAGTATCGGGTTACAGCCCCAGCATTTT.

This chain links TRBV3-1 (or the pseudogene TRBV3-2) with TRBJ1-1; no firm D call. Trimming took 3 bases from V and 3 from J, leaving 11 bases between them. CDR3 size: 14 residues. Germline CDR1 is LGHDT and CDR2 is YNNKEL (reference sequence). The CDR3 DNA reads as TGTGCCAGCAGCCAGTTCGACGGGGACACTGAAGCTTTCTTT. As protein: CASSQFDGDTEAFF.

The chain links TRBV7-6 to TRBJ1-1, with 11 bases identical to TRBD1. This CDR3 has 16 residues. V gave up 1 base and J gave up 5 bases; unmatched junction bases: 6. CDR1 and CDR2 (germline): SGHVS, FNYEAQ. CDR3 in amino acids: CASSLGAGTGGTEAFF. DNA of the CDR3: TGTGCCAGCAGCTTAGGCGCCGGGACAGGGGGGACTGAAGCTTTCTTT.

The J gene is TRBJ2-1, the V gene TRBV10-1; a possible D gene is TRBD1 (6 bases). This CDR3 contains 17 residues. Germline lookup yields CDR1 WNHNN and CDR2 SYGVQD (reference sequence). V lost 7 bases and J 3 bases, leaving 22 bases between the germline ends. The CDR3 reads CASISRAGTPNYNEQFF. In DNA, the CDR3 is TGCGCCAGCATCTCTAGAGCTGGGACACCTAACTACAATGAGCAGTTCTTC.

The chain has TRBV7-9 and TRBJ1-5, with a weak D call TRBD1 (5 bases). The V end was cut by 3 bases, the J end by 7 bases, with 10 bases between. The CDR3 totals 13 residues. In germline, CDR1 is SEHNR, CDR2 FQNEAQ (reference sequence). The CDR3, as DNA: TGTGCCAGCAGCTTCCAGGGTAGACAGCCCCAGCATTTT. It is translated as CASSFQGRQPQHF.

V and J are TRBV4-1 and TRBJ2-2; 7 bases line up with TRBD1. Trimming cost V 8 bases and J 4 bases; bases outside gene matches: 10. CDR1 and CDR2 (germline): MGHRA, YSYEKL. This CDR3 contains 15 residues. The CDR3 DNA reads TGCGCCAGCGGGCCGACAGGGCGTGGCACCGGGGAGCTGTTTTTT. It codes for CASGPTGRGTGELFF.

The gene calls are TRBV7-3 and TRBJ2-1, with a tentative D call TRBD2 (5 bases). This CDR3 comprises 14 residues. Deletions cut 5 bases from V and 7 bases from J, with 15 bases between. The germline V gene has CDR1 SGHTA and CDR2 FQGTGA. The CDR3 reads CASSPYPGINEQFF. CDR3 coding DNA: TGTGCCAGCAGCCCATATCCCGGGATAAATGAGCAGTTCTTC.

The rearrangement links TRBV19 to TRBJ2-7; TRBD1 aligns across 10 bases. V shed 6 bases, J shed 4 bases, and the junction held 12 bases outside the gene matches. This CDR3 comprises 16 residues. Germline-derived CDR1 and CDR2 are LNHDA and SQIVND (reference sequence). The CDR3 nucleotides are TGTGCCAGTAGCCTCACCGCGGGACAGGGGATATACGAGCAGTACTTC. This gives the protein CASSLTAGQGIYEQYF.

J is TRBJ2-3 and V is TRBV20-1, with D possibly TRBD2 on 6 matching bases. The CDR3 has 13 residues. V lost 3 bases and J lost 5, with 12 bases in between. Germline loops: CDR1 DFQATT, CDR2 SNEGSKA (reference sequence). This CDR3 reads CSASLAREDTQYF. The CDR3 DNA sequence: TGCAGTGCTAGTCTAGCGCGAGAAGATACGCAGTATTTT.

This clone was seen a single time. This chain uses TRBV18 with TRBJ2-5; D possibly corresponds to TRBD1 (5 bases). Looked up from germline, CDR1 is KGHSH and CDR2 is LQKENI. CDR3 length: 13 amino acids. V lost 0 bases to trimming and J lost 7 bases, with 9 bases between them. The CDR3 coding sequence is TGTGCCAGCTCACCACCGACAGTTGGGACCCAGTACTTC. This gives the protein CASSPPTVGTQYF.

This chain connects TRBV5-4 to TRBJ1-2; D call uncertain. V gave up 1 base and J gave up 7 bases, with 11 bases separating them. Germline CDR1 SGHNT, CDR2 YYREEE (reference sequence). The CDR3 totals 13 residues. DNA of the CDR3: TGTGCCAGCAGCTTGAGAGGATCCAGTGGCTACACCTTC. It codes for CASSLRGSSGYTF. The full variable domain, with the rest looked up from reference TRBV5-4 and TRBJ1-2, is ETGVTQSPTHLIKTRGQQVTLRCSSQSGHNTVSWYQQALGQGPQFIFQYYREEENGRGNFPPRFSGLQFPNYSSELNVNALELDDSALYLCASSLRGSSGYTFGSGTRLTVV.

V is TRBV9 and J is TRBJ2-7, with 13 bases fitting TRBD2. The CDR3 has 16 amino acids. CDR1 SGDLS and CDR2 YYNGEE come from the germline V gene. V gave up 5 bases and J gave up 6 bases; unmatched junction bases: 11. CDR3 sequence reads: CASSRRLAGGTVEQYF. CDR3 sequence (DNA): TGTGCCAGCAGTCGAAGACTAGCGGGAGGAACAGTCGAGCAGTACTTC. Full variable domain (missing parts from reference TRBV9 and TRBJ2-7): DSGVTQTPKHLITATGQRVTLRCSPRSGDLSVYWYQQSLDQGLQFLIQYYNGEERAKGNILERFSAQQFPDLHSELNLSSLELGDSALYFCASSRRLAGGTVEQYFGPGTRLTVT.

The CDR3 DNA sequence: TGTGCCAGCAGTGAAGCGTCGGCAGGGAATCAGCCCCAGCATTTT. This sequence encodes CASSEASAGNQPQHF. The chain is built from TRBV6-1 and TRBJ1-5, with D perhaps matching TRBD1 (5 bases). The CDR3 consists of 15 residues. Germline CDR1 MNHNS, CDR2 SASEGT. Between the trimmed V and J ends, which lost 0 bases and 4 bases, there was a span of 10 bases.

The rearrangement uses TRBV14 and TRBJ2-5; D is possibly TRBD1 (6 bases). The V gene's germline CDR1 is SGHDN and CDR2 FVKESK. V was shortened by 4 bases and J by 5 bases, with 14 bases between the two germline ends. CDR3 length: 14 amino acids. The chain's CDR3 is CASSRVNRVETQYF. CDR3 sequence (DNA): TGTGCCAGCAGCCGAGTAAACAGGGTCGAGACCCAGTACTTC.

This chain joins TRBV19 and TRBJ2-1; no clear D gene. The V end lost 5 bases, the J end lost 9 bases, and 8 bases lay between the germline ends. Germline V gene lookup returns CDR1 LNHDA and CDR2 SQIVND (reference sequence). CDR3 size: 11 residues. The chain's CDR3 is CASSATGEQFF. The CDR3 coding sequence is TGTGCCAGTAGTGCAACGGGTGAGCAGTTCTTC.

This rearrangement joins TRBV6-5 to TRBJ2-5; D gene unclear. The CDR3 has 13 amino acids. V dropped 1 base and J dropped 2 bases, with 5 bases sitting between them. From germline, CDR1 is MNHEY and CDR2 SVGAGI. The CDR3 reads CASSYFLQETQYF. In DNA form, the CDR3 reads TGTGCCAGCAGTTACTTCCTACAAGAGACCCAGTACTTC.

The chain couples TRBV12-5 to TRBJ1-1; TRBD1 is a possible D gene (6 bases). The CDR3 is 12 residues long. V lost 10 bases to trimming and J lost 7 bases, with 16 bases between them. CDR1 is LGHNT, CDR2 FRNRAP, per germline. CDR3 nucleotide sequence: TGTGCTACCCGGGGGGGGGCGAATGAAGCTTTCTTT. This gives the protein CATRGGANEAFF.

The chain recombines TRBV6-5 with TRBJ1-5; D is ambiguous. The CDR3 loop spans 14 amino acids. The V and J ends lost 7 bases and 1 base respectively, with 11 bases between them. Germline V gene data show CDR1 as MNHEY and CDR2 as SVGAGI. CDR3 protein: CASTLSGSNQPQHF. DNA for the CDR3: TGTGCCAGCACTTTATCGGGGAGCAATCAGCCCCAGCATTTT.

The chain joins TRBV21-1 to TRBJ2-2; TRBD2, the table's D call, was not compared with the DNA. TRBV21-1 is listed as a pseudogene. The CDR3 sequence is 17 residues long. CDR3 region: CASTLLTSGRAHGELFF. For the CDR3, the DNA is TGTGCCAGCACCCTTCTGACTAGCGGGAGGGCCCACGGGGAGCTGTTTTTT.

DNA of the CDR3: TGTGCCAGCAGCTTAGGGCAGACCGGGGAGCTGTTTTTT. Protein sequence: CASSLGQTGELFF. The chain couples TRBV13 to TRBJ2-2; D remains unclear. CDR1 is PRHDT, CDR2 FYEKMQ, per germline (reference sequence). The CDR3 is 13 residues long. V was pared by 0 bases and J by 5 bases, with 4 bases between.

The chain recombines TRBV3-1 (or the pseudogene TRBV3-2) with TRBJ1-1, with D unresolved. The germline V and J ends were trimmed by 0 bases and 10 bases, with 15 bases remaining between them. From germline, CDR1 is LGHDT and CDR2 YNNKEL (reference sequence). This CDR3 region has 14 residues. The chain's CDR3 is CASSQDLSIPGAFF. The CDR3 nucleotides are TGTGCCAGCAGCCAAGATCTCAGTATACCTGGAGCTTTCTTT.